This T cell receptor (beta chain) was sequenced in a study of CD8 T cells in Susac syndrome. CDR1 KGHDR and CDR2 SFDVKD come from the germline V gene. This CDR3 region has 15 residues. Germline trimming cut 7 bases from V and 0 bases from J; bases unmatched to any gene: 4. An input of roughly 0.45 to 1 ug of RNA was subjected to reverse transcription using random hexamers. The immunoSEQ assay covered 54 Vbeta and 13 Jbeta segments for CDR3. In TCRdb, the immunoSEQ multiplex PCR reads were re-called with MiXCR into one record per CDR3 protein. The table includes 200,000 or so distinct CDR3 sequences, nearly 97% detected once. TCR beta sequences were obtained from blood CD8+ and CD4+ T cells. Fulfillment of recently defined diagnostic criteria for definite or probable disease was shown by the patients with Susac syndrome. Comment on this clonotype: Its antigen is still unknown.

Study-wide results and limits: Acknowledgment was made by the study that its TCR sequencing and HLA analysis involved a relatively small number of individuals.

Material: CD4+ T cells from PBMCs. The receptor comes from a human donor with Susac syndrome. The chain links TRBV24-1 to TRBJ2-3; TRBD2 matches at 9 bases. The CDR3 reads CATSERGVSTDTQYF. The CDR3 DNA reads TGTGCCACCAGCGAGCGGGGGGTAAGCACAGATACGCAGTATTTT.